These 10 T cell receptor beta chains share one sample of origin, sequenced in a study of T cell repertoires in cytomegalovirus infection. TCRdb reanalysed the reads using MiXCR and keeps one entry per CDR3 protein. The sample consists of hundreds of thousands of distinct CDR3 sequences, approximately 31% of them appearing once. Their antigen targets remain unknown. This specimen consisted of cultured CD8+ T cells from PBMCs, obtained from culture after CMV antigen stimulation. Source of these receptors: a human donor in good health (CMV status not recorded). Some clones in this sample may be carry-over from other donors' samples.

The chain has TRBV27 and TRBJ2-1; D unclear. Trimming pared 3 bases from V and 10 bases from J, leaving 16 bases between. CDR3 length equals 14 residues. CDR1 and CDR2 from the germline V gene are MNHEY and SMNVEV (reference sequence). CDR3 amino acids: CASSFVPLSREQFF. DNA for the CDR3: TGTGCCAGCAGTTTCGTTCCCCTTTCGCGAGAGCAGTTCTTC.

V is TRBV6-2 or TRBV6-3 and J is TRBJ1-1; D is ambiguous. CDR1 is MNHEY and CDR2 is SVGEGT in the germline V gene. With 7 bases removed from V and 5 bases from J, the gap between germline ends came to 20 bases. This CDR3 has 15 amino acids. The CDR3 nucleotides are TGTGCCAGCAACAATTGGCGGTCCCTGGGGACTGAAGCTTTCTTT. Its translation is CASNNWRSLGTEAFF.

In DNA, the CDR3 is TGTGCCAGCAGTTACAGTCCGCACGCATTGAACACTGAAGCTTTCTTT. Translating gives CASSYSPHALNTEAFF. The chain carries TRBV6-5 and TRBJ1-1, with unresolved D. Trimming removed 2 bases from V and 0 bases from J, with 13 bases in between. CDR1 is MNHEY and CDR2 is SVGAGI in the germline V gene. The CDR3 consists of 16 residues.

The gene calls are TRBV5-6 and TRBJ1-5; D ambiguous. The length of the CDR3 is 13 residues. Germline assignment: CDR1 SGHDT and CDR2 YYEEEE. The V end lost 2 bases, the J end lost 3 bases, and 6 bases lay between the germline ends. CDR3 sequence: CASSLNPNQPQHF. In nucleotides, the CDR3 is TGTGCCAGCAGCTTAAACCCCAATCAGCCCCAGCATTTT.

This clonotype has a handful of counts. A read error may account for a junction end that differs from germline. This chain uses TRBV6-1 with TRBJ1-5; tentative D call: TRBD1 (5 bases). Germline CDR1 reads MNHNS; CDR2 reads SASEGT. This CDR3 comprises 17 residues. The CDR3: CASREGVLHSSNQPQHF. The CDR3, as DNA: TGTGCCAGCAGGGAAGGGGTCTTGCACAGTAGCAATCAGCCCCAGCATTTT.

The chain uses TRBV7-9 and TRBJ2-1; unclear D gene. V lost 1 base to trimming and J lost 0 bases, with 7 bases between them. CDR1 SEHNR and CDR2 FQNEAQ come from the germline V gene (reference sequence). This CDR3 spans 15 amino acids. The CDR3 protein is CASSLELHSYNEQFF. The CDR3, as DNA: TGTGCCAGCAGCTTAGAGCTGCACTCCTACAATGAGCAGTTCTTC.

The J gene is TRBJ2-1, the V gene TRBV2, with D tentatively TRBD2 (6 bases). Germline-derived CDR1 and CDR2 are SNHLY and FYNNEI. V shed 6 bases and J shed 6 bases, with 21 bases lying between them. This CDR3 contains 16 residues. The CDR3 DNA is TGTGCCAGCAGCGGTGTGCGTCGGGGGAGATCCAATGAGCAGTTCTTC. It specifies CASSGVRRGRSNEQFF.

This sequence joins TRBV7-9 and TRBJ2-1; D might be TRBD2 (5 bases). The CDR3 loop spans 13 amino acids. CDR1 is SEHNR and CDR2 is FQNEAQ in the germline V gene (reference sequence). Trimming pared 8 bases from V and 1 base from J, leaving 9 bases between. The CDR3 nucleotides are TGTGCCAGCGTACGGGGTTCCTACAATGAGCAGTTCTTC. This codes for CASVRGSYNEQFF.

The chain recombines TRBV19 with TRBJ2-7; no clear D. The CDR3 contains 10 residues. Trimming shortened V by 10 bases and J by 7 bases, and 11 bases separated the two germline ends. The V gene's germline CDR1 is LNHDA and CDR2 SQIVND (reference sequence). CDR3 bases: TGTGCCACCGGTGTGGGAGAGCAGTACTTC. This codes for CATGVGEQYF.

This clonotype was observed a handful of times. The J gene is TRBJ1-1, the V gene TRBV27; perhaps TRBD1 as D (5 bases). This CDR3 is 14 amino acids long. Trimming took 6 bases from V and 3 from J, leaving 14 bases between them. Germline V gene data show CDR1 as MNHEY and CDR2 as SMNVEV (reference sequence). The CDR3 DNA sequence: TGTGCCAGCAGGGGACTGGGGGGACACACTGAAGCTTTCTTT. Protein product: CASRGLGGHTEAFF.